The 17 T cell receptor beta chains in this list originate from one sample, sequenced in a study of CXCR3-negative and CXCR3-positive naive CD8 T cells. Study-wide points: The TRB CDR3s that CXCR3-positive naive cells carried were more hydrophobic than those of CXCR3-negative naive cells.

These TCRs' antigens remain unknown. TRB cDNA was prepared as libraries by UMI-labeled 5' RACE. Reanalyzing the 5' RACE reads, TCRdb keeps one entry per CDR3 protein, without DNA. Here the sample table reports approximately 140,000 distinct CDR3 sequences. The sample was naive CXCR3+ CD8+ T cells from blood. Stated subset: CD45RO-CCR7+CD27+CD95- naive CD8+ T cells expressing CXCR3 (TNR3+). The receptors originated from a human donor in good health. Some clones in this sample may be carry-over from other donors' samples.

V usage is TRBV28 and J usage is TRBJ2-7; TCRdb picks TRBD1, but there is no DNA to check that call. Per germline, CDR1 MDHEN and CDR2 SYDVKM. CDR3 length: 15 residues. CDR3 amino acids: CASGPWDSSSYEQYF.

The chain couples TRBV25-1 to TRBJ1-1; absent DNA, TCRdb's TRBD1 call cannot be checked. CDR1 and CDR2 (germline): MGHDK, SYGVNS. CDR3 size: 13 residues. The CDR3 protein is CASTRTGDTEAFF.

The genes are TRBV4-1 and TRBJ1-1; absent DNA, TCRdb's TRBD1 call cannot be checked. Germline V gene data show CDR1 as MGHRA and CDR2 as YSYEKL. The CDR3 contains 15 residues. The CDR3 reads CASSQGRRVGTEAFF.

The rearrangement joins TRBV5-1 to TRBJ2-7. This CDR3 region has 12 residues. Germline V CDR1 and CDR2: SGHRS, YFSETQ. The chain's CDR3 is CASSLGDREQYF.

The CDR3 loop reads CASSPAGGGEQYF. This chain connects TRBV7-9 to TRBJ2-7; there is no DNA to check the TCRdb D call of TRBD2. The CDR3 consists of 13 residues. Germline values: CDR1 SEHNR, CDR2 FQNEAQ (reference sequence).

The CDR3 sequence: CASSVLSGRAYNEQFF. The chain uses TRBV10-1 and TRBJ2-1; TCRdb names TRBD2, which stays unverified in the absence of DNA. There are 16 residues in the CDR3. Germline CDR1 and CDR2: WNHNN and SYGVQD (reference sequence).

The chain couples TRBV10-1 to TRBJ2-6; TCRdb gives TRBD2 as the D gene, but with no DNA this cannot be confirmed. The CDR3 consists of 14 residues. Looked up from germline, CDR1 is WNHNN and CDR2 is SYGVQD (reference sequence). The CDR3 loop is CASSADRALNVLTF.

The chain carries TRBV29-1 and TRBJ2-2; TCRdb proposes TRBD1, but this gene call is untestable without DNA. Germline CDR1 is SQVTM and CDR2 is ANQGSEA. CDR3 length equals 12 residues. The CDR3 region is CSGTGGSGELFF.

CDR3 in amino acids: CASSLRTGVPGELFF. The chain is built from TRBV4-3 and TRBJ2-2; lacking DNA, the TRBD1 call made by TCRdb goes unchecked. The CDR3 runs to 15 residues. The germline CDR1 and CDR2 sequences are LGHNA and YSLEER.

The rearrangement uses TRBV4-2 and TRBJ1-2; TCRdb gives TRBD1 as the D gene, but with no DNA this cannot be confirmed. Germline-derived CDR1 and CDR2 are LGHNA and YNFKEQ. The CDR3 runs 18 residues. CDR3 region: CASSPHASPQGANYGYTF.

V gene TRBV6-5 combines with J gene TRBJ2-3; checking the TCRdb D call of TRBD1 is not possible without DNA. From germline, CDR1 is MNHEY and CDR2 SVGAGI. The CDR3 length is 14 residues. CDR3 in amino acids: CASSLAGGRDTQYF.

The chain links TRBV5-1 to TRBJ1-2; checking the TCRdb D call of TRBD1 is not possible without DNA. This CDR3 comprises 16 residues. The V gene's germline CDR1 is SGHRS and CDR2 YFSETQ. CDR3 sequence: CASSPTTGPINYGYTF.

The rearrangement uses TRBV19 and TRBJ2-5; as DNA is missing, the TRBD2 call by TCRdb cannot be tested. CDR1 and CDR2 from the germline V gene are LNHDA and SQIVND (reference sequence). The CDR3 runs 19 residues. The CDR3 sequence: CASSPPSHILAGIKETQYF.

The gene calls are TRBV5-4 and TRBJ1-1; no DNA is available, so the TRBD1 call from TCRdb remains unchecked. The CDR3 sequence is 14 residues long. Per germline, CDR1 SGHNT and CDR2 YYREEE (reference sequence). CDR3: CASSLTGQNTEAFF.

V and J are TRBV5-5 and TRBJ2-1; there is no DNA to check the TCRdb D call of TRBD1. CDR1 and CDR2 (germline): SGHKS, YYEKEE (reference sequence). The CDR3 length is 14 residues. The chain's CDR3 is CASSFTGGGNEQFF.

This chain uses TRBV29-1 with TRBJ2-7; TCRdb's D gene call, TRBD2, goes unchecked for lack of DNA. The CDR3 length is 13 residues. The germline CDR1 and CDR2 sequences are SQVTM and ANQGSEA. The CDR3 spells CSVAGGKAYEQYF.

J is TRBJ2-1 and V is TRBV12-5; as DNA is missing, the TRBD1 call by TCRdb cannot be tested. This CDR3 is built from 16 residues. Germline V gene sequence: CDR1 LGHNT, CDR2 FRNRAP. CDR3 loop: CASGLGGTGAYNEQFF.